This record covers a single TCR beta chain. Its antigen is currently unknown. Germline lookup yields CDR1 SGHRS and CDR2 YFSETQ. V gave up 4 bases and J gave up 4 bases; unmatched junction bases: 9. The CDR3 consists of 17 residues. Clones were sequenced by immunoSEQ multiplex PCR, and TCRdb holds only the in-frame ones, with some missing. The sample has more than 40,000 clones; roughly 94% are singletons. The sample belongs to a study of T cells in tuberculosis. General study results and limits: Classification accuracy was around 90% (AUROC 0.8 to 0.9) with the GMM-specific repertoire. Active tuberculosis patients had shorter CDR3-alpha; the beta difference was nonsignificant.

The sample consisted of PBMCs. The TCR originated in a donor between 10 and 35 years old with latent tuberculosis or without tuberculosis infection. Some clones in this sample may be carry-over from other donors' samples. The V and J genes are TRBV5-1 and TRBJ2-3; TRBD2 matches 13 bases. The CDR3 spells CASSEMRTSGRADTQYF. As DNA, the CDR3 is TGCGCCAGCAGCGAAATGAGGACTAGCGGGAGAGCAGATACGCAGTATTTT. Full variable domain (missing parts from reference TRBV5-1 and TRBJ2-3): KAGVTQTPRYLIKTRGQQVTLSCSPISGHRSVSWYQQTPGQGLQFLFEYFSETQRNKGNFPGRFSGRQFSNSRSEMNVSTLELGDSALYLCASSEMRTSGRADTQYFGPGTRLTVL.